Listed below are T cell receptor beta chains from one sample, sequenced in a study of blood T cells in healthy people across ages. TCRdb fed the 5' RACE reads into MiXCR, producing one record per CDR3 protein. The sample has over 1,500,000 distinct CDR3 sequences, around 40% seen once. The sample comprised blood. These receptor sequences come from a human donor in good health. CDR3s include the opening cysteine and the closing phenylalanine or tryptophan. The order of the fields is CDR3 length, V gene, D gene, J gene, clone size, CDR3 protein, CDR3 DNA. A D gene is named only where the DNA matches it firmly. Clone size is not always given. Where it is, it says once, few, many or a class for expanded clones.

19	TRBV9	TRBD1	TRBJ2-6	many	CASSAEGAWGLSGANVLTF	TGTGCCAGCAGCGCCGAGGGGGCATGGGGCCTCTCTGGGGCCAACGTCCTGACTTTC
15	TRBV28	TRBD2	TRBJ2-1	NA	CASSSGTKDVDEQFF	TGTGCCAGCAGTTCCGGGACTAAGGATGTCGATGAGCAGTTCTTC
15	TRBV15	TRBD1	TRBJ1-2	NA	CATSRSRTGTYGYTF	TGTGCCACCAGCAGATCACGGACAGGGACCTATGGCTACACCTTC
13	TRBV12-3/TRBV12-4	NA	TRBJ1-2	NA	CASSPWTLYGYTF	TGTGCCAGCAGCCCCTGGACACTCTATGGCTACACCTTC
16	TRBV15	NA	TRBJ1-1	NA	CATSRENRGLNTEAFF	TGTGCCACCAGCAGAGAGAACCGGGGCCTGAACACTGAAGCTTTCTTT
15	TRBV29-1	TRBD1	TRBJ2-7	NA	CSVEDQSGTDYEQYF	TGCAGCGTTGAAGACCAATCCGGGACAGACTACGAGCAGTACTTC
13	TRBV9	NA	TRBJ1-5	few	CASSGLSSGEQHF	TGTGCCAGCAGCGGATTATCCTCAGGGGAACAGCATTTT
13	TRBV12-3/TRBV12-4	NA	TRBJ2-1	few	CASSNDPYNEQFF	TGTGCCAGTTCGAACGATCCCTACAATGAGCAGTTCTTC
17	TRBV7-2	NA	TRBJ1-5	NA	CASSPGNRRWGGQPQHF	TGTGCCAGCAGCCCTGGGAACAGGCGGTGGGGCGGGCAGCCCCAGCATTTT
14	TRBV29-1	TRBD2	TRBJ2-5	few	CSVVERGFQETQYF	TGCAGCGTTGTAGAGCGGGGGTTTCAAGAGACCCAGTACTTC
15	TRBV5-1	TRBD1	TRBJ1-1	few	CASSSDRAVNTEAFF	TGCGCCAGCAGCTCGGACAGGGCGGTCAACACTGAAGCTTTCTTT
14	TRBV12-3/TRBV12-4	NA	TRBJ2-3	few	CATQGRLATDTQYF	TGTGCCACCCAGGGGAGACTAGCTACTGATACGCAGTATTTT
12	TRBV20-1	NA	TRBJ2-7	NA	CSARDWRYEQYF	TGCAGTGCTAGAGATTGGCGGTACGAGCAGTACTTC
15	TRBV5-1	TRBD2	TRBJ2-7	many	CASSSLGGKAYEQYF	TGCGCCAGCAGTTCATTGGGGGGGAAAGCCTACGAGCAGTACTTC
13	TRBV4-3	NA	TRBJ2-5	many	CASSQGRGETQYF	TGCGCCAGCAGCCAAGGACGGGGTGAGACCCAGTACTTC
16	TRBV7-9	TRBD1	TRBJ2-5	few	CASSSSGTGAQETQYF	TGTGCCAGCAGCTCATCCGGGACAGGGGCCCAAGAGACCCAGTACTTC
13	TRBV5-5	NA	TRBJ1-2	NA	CASSPWEPFGYTF	TGTGCCAGCAGCCCGTGGGAACCCTTCGGCTACACCTTC
12	TRBV20-1	NA	TRBJ1-2	NA	CSASWQNYGYTF	TGCAGTGCTAGTTGGCAGAACTATGGCTACACCTTC
16	TRBV5-1	NA	TRBJ2-5	NA	CASSWGGGAVKETQYF	TGCGCCAGCAGCTGGGGGGGCGGAGCGGTAAAAGAGACCCAGTACTTC
13	TRBV6-5	TRBD2	TRBJ2-3	many	CASSSLGGGTQYF	TGTGCCAGCAGCTCTTTGGGGGGGGGTACGCAGTATTTT
13	TRBV25-1	NA	TRBJ1-1	NA	CATESVGNREAFF	TGTGCCACCGAGTCGGTGGGCAATAGGGAAGCTTTCTTT
16	TRBV7-8	TRBD2	TRBJ2-3	NA	CASSSRSGGAADTQYF	TGTGCCAGCAGCTCGCGAAGCGGGGGGGCCGCAGATACGCAGTATTTT
15	TRBV20-1	TRBD2	TRBJ2-5	NA	CSATLRLADVETQYF	TGCAGTGCTACCCTGCGGCTAGCGGATGTGGAGACCCAGTACTTC
14	TRBV10-3	NA	TRBJ1-2	few	CASRDKERNYGYTF	TGTGCCAGTCGGGACAAAGAACGTAACTATGGCTACACCTTC
15	TRBV3-1	NA	TRBJ2-3	NA	CASSPSRGGQYTQYF	TGTGCCAGCAGCCCCTCGAGGGGGGGCCAATATACGCAGTATTTT
11	TRBV20-1	NA	TRBJ2-5	NA	CSARAVETQYF	TGCAGTGCTAGGGCAGTAGAGACCCAGTACTTC
14	TRBV7-2	NA	TRBJ2-7	few	CASSLGEQVHEQYF	TGTGCCAGCAGCTTAGGGGAACAGGTACACGAGCAGTACTTC
13	TRBV20-1	TRBD1	TRBJ1-2	few	CSARETGQDGYTF	TGCAGTGCTAGGGAGACAGGGCAGGATGGCTACACCTTC
14	TRBV5-6	NA	TRBJ2-7	NA	CASSPGRFSYEQYF	TGTGCCAGCAGCCCAGGACGCTTCTCCTACGAGCAGTACTTC
14	TRBV15	NA	TRBJ1-2	NA	CATSRERGFYSYTF	TGTGCCACCAGCAGAGAAAGGGGCTTCTATAGCTACACCTTC
13	TRBV29-1	NA	TRBJ1-3	NA	CSTRTGDGNTIYF	TGCAGCACCCGCACTGGGGATGGAAACACCATATATTTT
14	TRBV20-1	NA	TRBJ1-2	NA	CSATDLRANYGYTF	TGCAGTGCAACGGACCTCCGAGCTAACTATGGCTACACCTTC
15	TRBV12-3/TRBV12-4	NA	TRBJ1-1	NA	CASSSAKGVGTEAFF	TGTGCCAGCAGTTCGGCAAAAGGGGTAGGCACTGAAGCTTTCTTT
16	TRBV10-3	TRBD2	TRBJ2-7	NA	CAISATAGGTYNEQYF	TGTGCCATCAGTGCAACAGCGGGGGGGACCTACAATGAGCAGTACTTC
13	TRBV12-3/TRBV12-4	NA	TRBJ1-2	NA	CASKMGAAYGYTF	TGTGCCAGTAAGATGGGGGCGGCCTATGGCTACACCTTC
13	TRBV5-1	NA	TRBJ1-2	few	CASSLLGARGYTF	TGCGCCAGCAGCTTGTTGGGGGCTCGTGGCTACACCTTC
19	TRBV9	TRBD2	TRBJ2-1	few	CASSVEPLRLAGRYNEQFF	TGTGCCAGCAGCGTAGAGCCCCTCCGACTAGCGGGGAGATACAATGAGCAGTTCTTC
15	TRBV5-5	NA	TRBJ2-7	NA	CASSLGGSSTYEQYF	TGTGCCAGCAGCTTGGGCGGGTCCTCTACCTACGAGCAGTACTTC
11	TRBV12-3/TRBV12-4	NA	TRBJ2-4	NA	CASSLINEQYF	TGTGCCAGCAGTTTAATCAATGAGCAGTACTTC
15	TRBV7-2	NA	TRBJ1-1	NA	CVSSPRPDLGTEAFF	TGTGTCAGCAGCCCGCGCCCAGACCTGGGAACTGAAGCTTTCTTT
15	TRBV6-5	NA	TRBJ1-4	NA	CASSPIDSTNEKLFF	TGTGCCAGCAGTCCCATAGACTCAACTAATGAAAAACTGTTTTTT
13	TRBV12-5	NA	TRBJ1-2	NA	CASRLGTYYGYTF	TGTGCTAGTCGGTTAGGGACCTACTATGGCTACACCTTC
12	TRBV12-3/TRBV12-4	NA	TRBJ1-2	NA	CASRMGYNGYTF	TGTGCCAGCAGAATGGGGTATAATGGCTACACCTTC
15	TRBV3-1	NA	TRBJ2-1	NA	CASSRRTVPYNEQFF	TGTGCCAGCAGCCGAAGGACGGTCCCGTACAATGAGCAGTTCTTC
15	TRBV5-5	NA	TRBJ2-7	NA	CASSWDGVGSYEQYF	TGTGCCAGCAGTTGGGACGGTGTGGGATCCTACGAGCAGTACTTC
15	TRBV28	NA	TRBJ2-2	once	CASSLLAGDTGELFF	TGTGCCAGCAGTTTATTGGCAGGGGACACCGGGGAGCTGTTTTTT